This passage covers 27 T cell receptor beta chains from one sample sequenced in a study of cytomegalovirus exposure and HLA in healthy donors (dated by TCRdb to about 2017). Libraries were built with the immunoSEQ multiplex PCR assay. For the multiplex PCR, a mixture combining 60 forward primers for TCR Vbeta segments and 13 reverse primers for TCR Jbeta segments was used. This is the immuneACCESS table as TCRdb keeps it, with only in-frame sequences that have V and J called. A part of the clones is gone; compared with another copy, unresolved V genes explain less than half, and the rest is unexplained. For this sample the table gives 200,000 or so clones, of which around 79% were detected only once. Clones ranked in the top ten supply 0.22% of the sample. Sequencing used PBMCs. The receptors stem from a girl aged 2-10 years in good health and CMV-seronegative.

The V gene is TRBV6-6, the J gene TRBJ1-2; D ambiguous. With 2 bases removed from V and 5 bases from J, the gap between germline ends came to 12 bases. The CDR3 contains 14 residues. The germline CDR1 and CDR2 sequences are MNHNY and SVGAGI (reference sequence). The CDR3 region is CASSYGAGPYGYTF. CDR3 nucleotide sequence: TGTGCCAGCAGTTACGGTGCAGGTCCATATGGCTACACCTTC.

This clone showed up just a few times. The chain combines TRBV30 with TRBJ2-5; 9 nucleotides line up with TRBD2. Unmatched junction bases numbered 6, after V lost 5 bases and J lost 5 bases. The CDR3 has 13 residues. The germline V gene has CDR1 GTSNPN and CDR2 SVGIG (reference sequence). In nucleotides, the CDR3 is TGTGCCTGGGGGAGACTAGCGGCCGAGACCCAGTACTTC. Its protein is CAWGRLAAETQYF.

The rearrangement uses TRBV5-8 and TRBJ2-1, with D perhaps matching TRBD1 (5 bases). From germline, CDR1 is SGHTS and CDR2 YDEGEE. The CDR3 consists of 15 residues. Deletions cut 4 bases from V and 4 bases from J, with 15 bases between. CDR3 amino acids: CASSHSGARYNEQFF. In DNA, the CDR3 is TGTGCCAGCAGCCATAGTGGGGCGCGGTACAATGAGCAGTTCTTC.

This clone was counted only a few times. This chain connects TRBV6-1 to TRBJ2-2; tentative D call: TRBD2 (5 bases). Looked up from germline, CDR1 is MNHNS and CDR2 is SASEGT. V lost 6 bases and J 4 bases, leaving 15 bases between the germline ends. The CDR3 spans 15 residues. The CDR3 here is CASSDKTRRTGELFF. In nucleotides, the CDR3 is TGTGCCAGCAGCGACAAAACTAGGCGCACCGGGGAGCTGTTTTTT.

The chain couples TRBV20-1 to TRBJ1-1, with D possibly matching TRBD1 (6 bases). The ends were cut back, 2 bases at V and 10 bases at J, with 11 bases in the middle. This CDR3 comprises 11 residues. CDR1 is DFQATT, CDR2 SNEGSKA, per germline (reference sequence). The CDR3: CSARQGRVAFF. The CDR3 region has the DNA TGCAGTGCTAGACAGGGGCGAGTAGCTTTCTTT.

The V call is TRBV27, the J call TRBJ2-7, with TRBD1 matching over 9 bases. CDR1 and CDR2 (germline): MNHEY, SMNVEV (reference sequence). This CDR3 region has 15 residues. Trimming cost V 2 bases and J 6 bases; bases outside gene matches: 8. The CDR3 coding sequence is TGTGCCAGCAGTTTAATGGGACAGGGTCGGGGCGAGCAGTACTTC. Protein product: CASSLMGQGRGEQYF.

V and J are TRBV27 and TRBJ2-1; D is perhaps TRBD2 (6 bases). Trimming pared 7 bases from V and 7 bases from J, leaving 11 bases between. The germline V gene encodes CDR1 MNHEY and CDR2 SMNVEV (reference sequence). CDR3 length: 12 amino acids. CDR3 in DNA: TGTGCCAGCAATGGGGGGTTGAATGAGCAGTTCTTC. Translation: CASNGGLNEQFF.

This sequence joins TRBV6-1 and TRBJ1-2; D remains ambiguous. V lost 6 bases and J 8 bases, leaving 4 bases between the germline ends. Germline CDR1 reads MNHNS; CDR2 reads SASEGT. This CDR3 spans 9 amino acids. The CDR3 DNA sequence: TGTGCCAGCAGCGGGGGCTACACCTTC. Its protein is CASSGGYTF.

This chain links TRBV6-5 with TRBJ2-1; 8 positions match TRBD2. V dropped 2 bases and J dropped 0; count of bases not matched to a gene: 3. The germline V gene has CDR1 MNHEY and CDR2 SVGAGI. There are 16 residues in the CDR3. The CDR3 DNA sequence: TGTGCCAGCAGTTACACGGGAGGGTTCTCCTACAATGAGCAGTTCTTC. Protein product: CASSYTGGFSYNEQFF.

The V and J genes are TRBV7-9 and TRBJ2-5; no definite D call. The J call may be in error: the DNA end matches TRBJ2-7 better. CDR1 is SEHNR and CDR2 is FQNEAQ in the germline V gene (reference sequence). The CDR3 has 13 residues. CDR3 region: CASSLRLSYEQYF. CDR3 nucleotides: TGTGCCAGCAGCTTGAGGTTATCCTACGAGCAGTACTTC.

This chain joins TRBV27 and TRBJ2-5, with TRBD2 identical over 14 bases. The CDR3 runs 18 residues. Germline values: CDR1 MNHEY, CDR2 SMNVEV (reference sequence). Trimming removed 2 bases from V and 0 bases from J; junction bases left unmatched: 5. The CDR3 sequence is CASSLTGLAGANQETQYF. The CDR3 bases are TGTGCCAGCAGTTTAACGGGACTAGCGGGGGCTAACCAAGAGACCCAGTACTTC.

This clone has just one count. The V call is TRBV2, the J call TRBJ2-7; no definite D call. Trimming removed 3 bases from V and 1 base from J, with 10 bases in between. Germline V gene sequence: CDR1 SNHLY, CDR2 FYNNEI. The CDR3 length is 14 residues. The CDR3 DNA is TGTGCCAGCAGTGACCCAAACAGTTCCTACGAGCAGTACTTC. This gives the protein CASSDPNSSYEQYF.

The V call is TRBV9, the J call TRBJ2-3; the D gene is possibly TRBD1 (5 bases). Germline V gene lookup returns CDR1 SGDLS and CDR2 YYNGEE. The CDR3 extends over 17 amino acids. V was trimmed by 0 bases and J by 1 base, leaving 15 bases between them. CDR3 in amino acids: CASSVDGASEGTDTQYF. CDR3 in DNA: TGTGCCAGCAGCGTAGATGGGGCAAGTGAGGGCACAGATACGCAGTATTTT.

The gene calls are TRBV12-5 and TRBJ1-2; perhaps TRBD1 as D (6 bases). The length of the CDR3 is 14 residues. CDR1 LGHNT and CDR2 FRNRAP come from the germline V gene. Trimming removed 1 base from V and 0 bases from J, with 6 bases in between. The CDR3 protein is CASGLGTANYGYTF. In DNA form, the CDR3 reads TGTGCTAGTGGTTTGGGGACAGCTAACTATGGCTACACCTTC.

This chain links TRBV10-2 with TRBJ2-7; D ambiguous. The CDR3 runs to 15 residues. Germline V gene data show CDR1 as WSHSY and CDR2 as SAAADI. V shed 3 bases and J shed 3 bases, with 15 bases lying between them. CDR3 in DNA: TGCGCCAGCAGTGACCCCCGGAGCAACTACTACGAGCAGTACTTC. Its translation: CASSDPRSNYYEQYF.

CDR3: CATFPGQGWNEQFF. The CDR3 DNA follows: TGTGCCACCTTCCCGGGACAGGGGTGGAATGAGCAGTTCTTC. This rearrangement joins TRBV6-1 to TRBJ2-1, with 10 nucleotides matching TRBD1. The V gene's germline CDR1 is MNHNS and CDR2 SASEGT. The V gene end was trimmed by 10 bases and the J gene end by 7 bases; junction bases not matched to a gene: 10. The CDR3 is 14 amino acids.

This clone came up once. The rearrangement uses TRBV11-2 and TRBJ2-5, with D tentatively TRBD1 (6 bases). The germline V gene has CDR1 SGHAT and CDR2 FQNNGV. Trimming cost V 1 base and J 5 bases, with 14 bases left between them. The CDR3 loop spans 15 amino acids. This chain's CDR3 is CASSLGGGWRETQYF. CDR3 sequence (DNA): TGTGCCAGCAGCTTAGGAGGGGGATGGAGGGAGACCCAGTACTTC.

The gene calls are TRBV5-1 and TRBJ1-6, with unresolved D. V dropped 5 bases and J dropped 8 bases, with 8 bases sitting between them. Germline CDR1 is SGHRS and CDR2 is YFSETQ. The CDR3 totals 12 residues. CDR3: CASRVADSPLHF. The CDR3 coding sequence is TGCGCCAGCAGAGTAGCGGATTCACCCCTCCACTTT. The entire variable domain, with the rest obtained from reference TRBV5-1 and TRBJ1-6, is as follows: KAGVTQTPRYLIKTRGQQVTLSCSPISGHRSVSWYQQTPGQGLQFLFEYFSETQRNKGNFPGRFSGRQFSNSRSEMNVSTLELGDSALYLCASRVADSPLHFGNGTRLTVT.

The V call is TRBV9, the J call TRBJ2-1; D is perhaps TRBD2 (5 bases). Germline V gene sequence: CDR1 SGDLS, CDR2 YYNGEE. This CDR3 is built from 15 residues. With 3 bases removed from V and 9 bases from J, the gap between germline ends came to 19 bases. CDR3 DNA sequence: TGTGCCAGCAGCGGACCGGGGTTAGTGTTCGGTGAGCAGTTCTTC. This translates into CASSGPGLVFGEQFF.

This clone was counted between two and nine times. This chain uses TRBV7-9 with TRBJ1-1; no firm D call. Trimming cost V 5 bases and J 6 bases, with 16 bases left between them. This CDR3 comprises 14 residues. Germline CDR1 is SEHNR and CDR2 is FQNEAQ (reference sequence). CDR3 protein: CASSQAGLGPEAFF. As DNA, the CDR3 is TGTGCCAGCAGCCAAGCGGGGTTGGGCCCTGAAGCTTTCTTT. The whole variable domain, filled in from reference TRBV7-9 and TRBJ1-1, reads DTGVSQNPRHKITKRGQNVTFRCDPISEHNRLYWYRQTLGQGPEFLTYFQNEAQLEKSRLLSDRFSAERPKGSFSTLEIQRTEQGDSAMYLCASSQAGLGPEAFFGQGTRLTVV.

This clone appeared a few times. The chain combines TRBV29-1 with TRBJ2-2, with a possible D match to TRBD2 (6 bases). Germline V gives CDR1 SQVTM, CDR2 ANQGSEA. V lost 4 bases and J 0 bases, leaving 12 bases between the germline ends. The CDR3 has 15 amino acids. The chain's CDR3 is CSVVPGGTNTGELFF. The CDR3 nucleotides are TGCAGCGTTGTGCCCGGGGGAACGAACACCGGGGAGCTGTTTTTT.

The V and J genes are TRBV7-2 and TRBJ2-5, with 11 bases identical to TRBD2. V dropped 3 bases and J dropped 5; count of bases not matched to a gene: 5. Germline V gives CDR1 SGHTA, CDR2 FQGNSA. There are 15 residues in the CDR3. CDR3: CASSLFASGRETQYF. CDR3 DNA: TGTGCCAGCAGCTTGTTCGCTAGCGGGAGGGAGACCCAGTACTTC.

V and J are TRBV2 and TRBJ2-2; D may be TRBD2 (5 bases). There are 16 residues in the CDR3. V was pared by 6 bases and J by 1 base, with 15 bases between. Germline CDR1 SNHLY, CDR2 FYNNEI. Here the CDR3 DNA reads TGTGCCAGCAGCGCCAGGCGGAGCGGGAACACCGGGGAGCTGTTTTTT. Its protein product is CASSARRSGNTGELFF.

The rearrangement links TRBV5-1 to TRBJ2-2; a possible D gene is TRBD2 (5 bases). V was clipped by 4 bases and J by 5 bases, with 6 bases between them. CDR1 is SGHRS and CDR2 is YFSETQ in the germline V gene. This CDR3 is 12 amino acids long. CDR3 sequence (DNA): TGCGCCAGCAGCCGGGGTACCGGGGAGCTGTTTTTT. Protein sequence: CASSRGTGELFF. The variable domain in full, completed from reference TRBV5-1 and TRBJ2-2, reads KAGVTQTPRYLIKTRGQQVTLSCSPISGHRSVSWYQQTPGQGLQFLFEYFSETQRNKGNFPGRFSGRQFSNSRSEMNVSTLELGDSALYLCASSRGTGELFFGEGSRLTVL.

This clone was counted a few times. V is TRBV5-4 and J is TRBJ1-4; no clear D. In germline, CDR1 is SGHNT, CDR2 YYREEE (reference sequence). V shed 3 bases and J shed 0 bases, with 9 bases lying between them. This CDR3 has 15 amino acids. The CDR3 DNA sequence: TGTGCCAGCAGCTCGCAGTACCCAACTAATGAAAAACTGTTTTTT. It specifies CASSSQYPTNEKLFF.

The J gene is TRBJ2-7, the V gene TRBV28, with 11 bases aligning to TRBD1. The V and J ends lost 10 bases and 7 bases, in that order; junction bases with no gene match: 9. The CDR3 extends over 13 amino acids. Germline V gene data show CDR1 as MDHEN and CDR2 as SYDVKM. The CDR3 nucleotides read TGTGCCACCCGGACAGGGGGCGGCTGGGAGCAGTACTTC. This translates into CATRTGGGWEQYF.

The chain joins TRBV11-2 to TRBJ2-7; 8 nucleotides match TRBD2. V dropped 4 bases and J dropped 0; count of bases not matched to a gene: 2. CDR1 and CDR2 (germline): SGHAT, FQNNGV. CDR3 length equals 14 residues. The CDR3 DNA reads TGTGCCAGCAGCTCACGGGGGGGCTCCTACGAGCAGTACTTC. Translating gives CASSSRGGSYEQYF.